This record concerns one T cell receptor beta chain sequence. The antigen remains unidentified. Time point of the sample: pretreatment peripheral blood. This sample stems from a study of PD-L1 blockade in urothelial cancer. Study details: The year 2014 saw patients start atezolizumab, 1,200 mg intravenously every 3 weeks. Blood was tested 3 weeks (second dose) and 6 weeks into treatment. Male sex and bladder-origin urothelial cancer were recorded for about 90% of the 29 patients.

Findings of the study overall: Survival was better when pretreatment blood TCR clonality fell below the median.

Sequencing used immunoSEQ multiplex PCR; TCRdb keeps in-frame clones, though not all of them. Altogether 50,000 or so clones are present, about 86% being singletons, with the ten largest covering around 3.2%. The CDR3 totals 13 residues. Germline V CDR1 and CDR2: MGHRA, YSYEKL. Trimming removed 4 bases at V and 4 bases at J, with 11 bases between. This sequence joins TRBV4-1 and TRBJ2-7, with D maybe TRBD1 (6 bases). This clonotype was sampled from a man between 65 and 85 years old with urothelial cancer. Material: PBMCs, obtained around atezolizumab (anti-PD-L1) treatment. The CDR3 spells CASSREQGYEQYF. The CDR3 bases are TGCGCCAGCAGCCGCGAACAGGGATACGAGCAGTACTTC.